A single T cell receptor (beta chain) is shown here with its context. Antigen unknown. The protocol was immunoSEQ multiplex PCR, while the TCRdb copy is restricted to in-frame clones and leaves out a portion. This table has 57,000 or so clones, 96% appearing once. Trimming stripped 2 bases from V and 7 bases from J, with 21 bases between. Germline V CDR1 and CDR2: MDHEN, SYDVKM. The CDR3 has 17 amino acids. These data come from a study of cytomegalovirus exposure and HLA in healthy donors. Looking at the study overall: The platform used for the 120 or so validation repertoires matched that of the 500 to 850 first-cohort repertoires, a later analysis reported.

Whole-study results and caveats: Rare TCR sequences dominated, though some public TCRs recurred in many donors. First-cohort TCR clusters tended to co-occur in the roughly 120 validation repertoires, a later analysis found. Confirmation in vitro established that a few CMV-associated chains were specific for CMV antigens.

The chain links TRBV28 to TRBJ2-1; the D gene is possibly TRBD2 (6 bases). The sequencing sample was made of PBMCs. This clonotype originated in a man aged 18 to 29 in good health and CMV-seronegative. CDR3 in amino acids: CASSLPNLTPRGNEQFF. The CDR3 DNA is TGTGCCAGCAGTTTACCCAACCTGACCCCACGGGGGAATGAGCAGTTCTTC.